This T cell receptor (beta chain) was profiled in a study of cytomegalovirus exposure and HLA in healthy donors. Study-wide results and limits: V segments that were indistinguishable, TRBV6-2 and TRBV6-3 among them, were omitted from analysis.

In the PCR, 60 Vbeta and 13 Jbeta primers were used. Using immunoSEQ multiplex PCR, the repertoire was profiled, and TCRdb retains in-frame clones only, with some absent. The table records about 110,000 clones, 80% of them present only once. In its sample, this clone was seen a few times. The antigen is undetermined. This CDR3 region has 15 residues. Per germline, CDR1 MNHNS and CDR2 SASEGT. Germline trimming cut 4 bases from V and 6 bases from J; bases unmatched to any gene: 11. The TCR originated in a man aged 50 to 59 in good health and CMV-seronegative. The sample consisted of PBMCs. This chain uses TRBV6-1 with TRBJ1-2, with 7 bases matching TRBD1. The CDR3 sequence: CASSAGQARPHGYTF. CDR3 DNA sequence: TGTGCCAGCAGTGCCGGACAGGCAAGGCCCCATGGCTACACCTTC.